Listed below are T cell receptor beta chains from one sample, sequenced in a study of CD4 T cells in relation to SARS-CoV-2 and coronaviruses. These TCRs' antigens remain unknown. Only in-frame clones appear in the TCRdb table, and some are missing; sequencing was by immunoSEQ multiplex PCR. The sample contains around 15,000 clones, around four fifths of which appear only once. Sequencing was carried out using CD4+ T cells from PBMCs, cultured in vitro. The origin of the receptors is a human donor in good health. Both conserved end residues are part of each CDR3. A D gene is named only where the DNA matches it firmly. Size values are once, few and many counts, or a class for expanded clones, and some rows have none.

.	TRBJ2-3	.	TRBV19	CASSTRPTTDTQYF	TGTGCCAGTAGTACGCGACCGACGACAGATACGCAGTATTTT
.	TRBJ1-5	TRBD1	TRBV11-2	CASSTDRVQPQHF	TGTGCCAGCAGCACCGACAGGGTCCAGCCCCAGCATTTT
.	TRBJ1-3	.	TRBV5-4	CASSLDADPGNTIYF	TGTGCCAGCAGCTTGGATGCAGATCCTGGAAACACCATATATTTT
.	TRBJ2-2	TRBD2	TRBV25-1	CASSEAFSGITGELFF	TGTGCCAGCAGTGAGGCGTTTAGCGGGATTACCGGGGAGCTGTTTTTT
.	TRBJ2-7	.	TRBV4-1	CASSREGGGTYEQYF	TGCGCCAGCAGCCGAGAAGGCGGCGGGACCTACGAGCAGTACTTC
.	TRBJ1-3	.	TRBV18	CASSPPIRTPPVGNTIYF	TGTGCCAGCTCACCACCGATCCGAACCCCTCCAGTGGGAAACACCATATATTTT
.	TRBJ2-3	TRBD2	TRBV7-3	CASSSTSGVTQYF	TGTGCCAGCAGCTCAACTAGCGGAGTTACGCAGTATTTT
.	TRBJ2-3	TRBD1	TRBV24-1	CATSDFRGRFTSTDTQYF	TGTGCCACCAGTGATTTTAGGGGGCGATTTACTAGCACAGATACGCAGTATTTT
.	TRBJ2-3	.	TRBV18	CASSPPSGLSTDTQYF	TGTGCCAGCTCACCACCGTCTGGGCTCAGCACAGATACGCAGTATTTT
few	TRBJ1-1	.	TRBV19	CASSTTYQGRAEAFF	TGTGCCAGTAGTACTACCTATCAGGGTAGGGCTGAAGCTTTCTTT
.	TRBJ2-6	.	TRBV12-5	CASGLVSRAGANVLTF	TGTGCTAGTGGTTTGGTATCCCGCGCTGGGGCCAACGTCCTGACTTTC
once	TRBJ2-5	.	TRBV28	CASTSGRETQYF	TGTGCCAGCACTTCAGGGAGAGAGACCCAGTACTTC
.	TRBJ1-1	.	TRBV14	CASSRGATGTMNTEAFF	TGTGCCAGCAGCCGAGGAGCAACAGGGACCATGAACACTGAAGCTTTCTTT
.	TRBJ2-5	.	TRBV5-4	CASSLKVEETQYF	TGTGCCAGCAGCTTGAAAGTCGAGGAGACCCAGTACTTC
.	TRBJ2-7	TRBD1	TRBV14	CASSQRQGAWEQYF	TGTGCCAGCAGCCAAAGACAGGGGGCATGGGAGCAGTACTTC
.	TRBJ2-2	.	TRBV25-1	CASSERVSITANTGELFF	TGTGCCAGCAGTGAAAGGGTCTCCATAACCGCGAACACCGGGGAGCTGTTTTTT
.	TRBJ1-1	TRBD1	TRBV10-3	CAISPGQPNTEAFF	TGTGCCATCAGTCCGGGACAGCCGAACACTGAAGCTTTCTTT
.	TRBJ2-7	.	TRBV6-5	CASSYSQGPTYEQYF	TGTGCCAGCAGTTACAGTCAGGGTCCCACCTACGAGCAGTACTTC
.	TRBJ2-1	.	TRBV19	CASRGLRVLTRGEQFF	TGTGCCAGTAGAGGACTCCGGGTCCTCACAAGAGGTGAGCAGTTCTTC
few	TRBJ1-1	TRBD1	TRBV27	CASSRDPGQGYPEAFF	TGTGCCAGCAGCCGTGACCCGGGACAGGGTTATCCTGAAGCTTTCTTT
.	TRBJ2-6	.	TRBV6-5	CASTPMIGANVLTF	TGTGCCAGCACCCCCATGATCGGGGCCAACGTCCTGACTTTC
.	TRBJ1-6	.	TRBV28	CASGSPLHF	TGTGCCAGCGGCTCCCCCCTCCACTTT
.	TRBJ2-1	.	TRBV24-1	CATSDLGGLEPSNEQFF	TGTGCCACCAGTGATTTGGGGGGGCTCGAGCCGTCCAATGAGCAGTTCTTC
.	TRBJ1-4	.	TRBV18	CASSRSSPGTSNEKLFF	TGTGCCAGCTCACGAAGTAGTCCCGGGACATCTAATGAAAAACTGTTTTTT
.	TRBJ2-1	TRBD2	TRBV11-2	CASSPKPGLAGTYEQFF	TGTGCCAGCAGCCCTAAACCGGGACTAGCGGGCACCTATGAGCAGTTCTTC
.	TRBJ1-2	TRBD1	TRBV5-6	CASSLEGTGSGYTF	TGTGCCAGCAGCTTGGAAGGGACAGGATCTGGCTACACCTTC
.	TRBJ2-1	TRBD2	TRBV5-1	CASSMRTSTYNEQFF	TGCGCCAGCAGCATGAGGACTAGCACCTACAATGAGCAGTTCTTC